The entry below describes one T cell receptor beta chain. Its antigen remains unknown. Germline CDR1 SGHNT, CDR2 YENEEA. Trimming removed 4 bases from V and 4 bases from J; junction bases left unmatched: 8. This CDR3 region has 15 residues. These data come from a study of OX40 agonist ivuxolimab in advanced cancers. Study-level findings and limits: The study observed clonal expansion of CD4+ and CD8+ blood T cells by week 6 at 0.1 to 3.0 mg/kg.

The data were produced by immunoSEQ multiplex PCR, yet TCRdb's version contains in-frame clones alone and is incomplete. Of approximately 100,000 clones detected, roughly 87% appear once; the ten largest clones hold around 1.5%. People who had autoimmune disease history or systemic immunosuppression were excluded. The sample consisted of CD4+ or CD8+ T cells sorted from blood, taken in a trial of the OX40 agonist ivuxolimab. V gene TRBV11-3 combines with J gene TRBJ2-3; the match to TRBD1 covers 7 bases. This clonotype was obtained from an adult with an advanced solid tumor such as melanoma, head and neck, liver or kidney cancer. The CDR3 spells CASSSRQGRADTQYF. The CDR3 coding sequence is TGTGCCAGCAGCTCCCGACAGGGACGCGCAGATACGCAGTATTTT.